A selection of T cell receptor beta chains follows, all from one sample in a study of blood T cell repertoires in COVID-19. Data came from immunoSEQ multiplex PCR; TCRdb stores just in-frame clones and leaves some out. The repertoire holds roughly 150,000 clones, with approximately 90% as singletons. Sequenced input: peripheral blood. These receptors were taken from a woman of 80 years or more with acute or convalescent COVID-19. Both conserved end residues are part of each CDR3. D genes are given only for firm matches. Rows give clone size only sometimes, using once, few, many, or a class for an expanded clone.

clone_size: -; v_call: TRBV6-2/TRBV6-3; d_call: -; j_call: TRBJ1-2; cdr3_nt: TGTGCCAGCAGTTACCCGACTTATTATTTGGGCTACACCTTC; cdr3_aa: CASSYPTYYLGYTF
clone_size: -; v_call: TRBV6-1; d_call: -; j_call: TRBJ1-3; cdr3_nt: TGTGCCAGCAGTGAATCGGGTCGATTGAACTCTGGAAACACCATATATTTT; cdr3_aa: CASSESGRLNSGNTIYF
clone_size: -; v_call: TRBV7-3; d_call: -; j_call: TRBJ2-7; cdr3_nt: TGTGCCAGCAGCCCGGACACTACGAACCCCTACGAGCAGTACTTC; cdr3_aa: CASSPDTTNPYEQYF
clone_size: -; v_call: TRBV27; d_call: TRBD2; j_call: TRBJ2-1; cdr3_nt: TGTGCCAGCAGTTTGGCTAGCGGGGGGGCCGATTGGCTCTACAATGAGCAGTTCTTC; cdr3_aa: CASSLASGGADWLYNEQFF
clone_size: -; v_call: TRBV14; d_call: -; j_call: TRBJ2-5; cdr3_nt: TGTGCCAGCAGCGCCGGGGGGACCCAGTACTTC; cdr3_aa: CASSAGGTQYF
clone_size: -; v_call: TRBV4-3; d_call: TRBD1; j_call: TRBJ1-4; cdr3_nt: TGCGCCAGCAGCCAAGAAGGACAGGCAACTAATGAAAAACTGTTTTTT; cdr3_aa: CASSQEGQATNEKLFF
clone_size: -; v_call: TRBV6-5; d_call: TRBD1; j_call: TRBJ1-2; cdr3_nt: TGTGCCAGCAGTTACTCGAGAGGGGGCGATAACTATGGCTACACCTTC; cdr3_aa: CASSYSRGGDNYGYTF
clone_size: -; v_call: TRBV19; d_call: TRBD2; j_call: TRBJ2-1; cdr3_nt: TGTGCCAGTAGTATAGACCCTCCTGACGGGACTAGTTACAATGAGCAGTTCTTC; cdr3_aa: CASSIDPPDGTSYNEQFF
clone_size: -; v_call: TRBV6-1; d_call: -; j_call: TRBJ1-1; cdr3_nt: TGTGCCAGCAAGGGGCGGCAAGCTCGGCAAGCTTTCTTT; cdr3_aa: CASKGRQARQAFF
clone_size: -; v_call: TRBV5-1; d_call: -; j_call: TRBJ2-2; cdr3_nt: TGCGCCAGCAGCTTTGCAGGGGCGAACACCGGGGAGCTGTTTTTT; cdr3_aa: CASSFAGANTGELFF
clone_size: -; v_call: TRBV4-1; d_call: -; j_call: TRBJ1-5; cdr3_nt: TGCGCCAGCAGCCAAGCGCGAGCGAACAGGGTAGATCAGCCCCAGCATTTT; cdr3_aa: CASSQARANRVDQPQHF
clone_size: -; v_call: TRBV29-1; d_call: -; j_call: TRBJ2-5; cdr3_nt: TGCAGCGTTGAAAGGGGGTGGGAGACCCAGTACTTC; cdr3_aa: CSVERGWETQYF
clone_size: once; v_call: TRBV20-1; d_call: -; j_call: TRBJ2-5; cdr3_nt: TGCAGTGCTAGTGGCCCGAGTCTTGAGACCCAGTACTTC; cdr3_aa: CSASGPSLETQYF
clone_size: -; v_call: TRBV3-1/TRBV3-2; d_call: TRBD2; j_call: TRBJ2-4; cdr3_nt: TGTGCCAGCAGCCAATATGGGACTAGGGAAAACATTCAGTACTTC; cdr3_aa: CASSQYGTRENIQYF
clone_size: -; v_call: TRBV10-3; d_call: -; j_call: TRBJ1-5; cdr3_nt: TGTGCCATCAGTGAGTCTCAGGGCCAGCCCCAGCATTTT; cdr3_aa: CAISESQGQPQHF
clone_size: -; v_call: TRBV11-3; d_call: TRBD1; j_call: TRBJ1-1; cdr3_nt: TGTGCCAGCAGCCCAATACAGGGGCTCTGGTGGAGCACTGAAGCTTTCTTT; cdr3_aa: CASSPIQGLWWSTEAFF
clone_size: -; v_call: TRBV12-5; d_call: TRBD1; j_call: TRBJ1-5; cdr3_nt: TGTGCTAGTGGCAAGGACAGGGGGAGCAATCAGCCCCAGCATTTT; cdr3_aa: CASGKDRGSNQPQHF
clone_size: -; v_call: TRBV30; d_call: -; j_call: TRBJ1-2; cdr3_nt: TGTGCCTGGAGTCGCCAGGGCTCCTATGGCTACACCTTC; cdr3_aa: CAWSRQGSYGYTF
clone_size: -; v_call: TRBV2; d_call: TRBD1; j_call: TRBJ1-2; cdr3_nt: TGTGCCAGCAGTGAACCACAGGGGAGAGGCTACACCTTC; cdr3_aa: CASSEPQGRGYTF
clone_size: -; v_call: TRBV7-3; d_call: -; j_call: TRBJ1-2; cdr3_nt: TGTGCCAGCAGCCCCACGGTGGCGGGGGCCGAGGGAGGCCATGGCTACACCTTC; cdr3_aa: CASSPTVAGAEGGHGYTF
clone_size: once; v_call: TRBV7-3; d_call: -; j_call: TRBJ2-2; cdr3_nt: TGTGCCAGCAGCTTCGGGGGGAACACCGGGGAGCTGTTTTTT; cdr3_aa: CASSFGGNTGELFF
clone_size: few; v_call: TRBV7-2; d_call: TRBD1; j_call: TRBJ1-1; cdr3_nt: TGTGCCAGCAGCTTAGTGGACAGGGACACTGAAGCTTTCTTT; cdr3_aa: CASSLVDRDTEAFF
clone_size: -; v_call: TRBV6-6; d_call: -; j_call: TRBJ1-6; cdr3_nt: TGTGCCAGCAGTTACAGGGAGGGTTCGAATTCACCCCTCCACTTT; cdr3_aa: CASSYREGSNSPLHF
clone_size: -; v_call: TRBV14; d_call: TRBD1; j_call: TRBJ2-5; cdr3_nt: TGTGCCAGCAGCCAAGGTGACAGGGGGCTTTCGGAGACCCAGTACTTC; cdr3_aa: CASSQGDRGLSETQYF
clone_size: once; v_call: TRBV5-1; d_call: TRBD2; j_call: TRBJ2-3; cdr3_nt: TGCGCCAGCAGCTTAACTAGCGGGGAGACAGATACGCAGTATTTT; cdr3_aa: CASSLTSGETDTQYF
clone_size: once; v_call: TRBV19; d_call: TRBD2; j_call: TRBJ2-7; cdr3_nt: TGTGCCAGCCGCGCGGTGGGAGGGGAGGGCGAGCAGTACTTC; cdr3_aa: CASRAVGGEGEQYF
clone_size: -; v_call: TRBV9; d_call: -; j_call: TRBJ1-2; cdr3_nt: TGTGCCAGCAGCCCCCGGACAGCCTATGGCTACACCTTC; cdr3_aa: CASSPRTAYGYTF
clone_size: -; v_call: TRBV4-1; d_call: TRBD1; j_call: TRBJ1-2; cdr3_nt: TGCGCCAGCAGCCCTACCGGACAGGGTAACTATGGCTACACCTTC; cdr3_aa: CASSPTGQGNYGYTF
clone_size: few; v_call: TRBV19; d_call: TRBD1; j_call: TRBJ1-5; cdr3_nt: TGTGCCAGTAGTACCAGAGGGACAGGGCAGAGCAATCAGCCCCAGCATTTT; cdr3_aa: CASSTRGTGQSNQPQHF